Below, 23 T cell receptor beta chains from the same sample are listed, as sequenced in a study of sequential checkpoint blockade in melanoma. Sequenced by immunoSEQ multiplex PCR; TCRdb stores in-frame clones only, minus some. This repertoire shows about 12,000 clones, about 25% found once; its top ten account for roughly a fifth. The treatment here: randomized to nivolumab then ipilimumab (arm A) or the reverse (arm B). This material consisted of tumor tissue (inferred from file names), taken from a patient given nivolumab and ipilimumab in sequence. The receptors here all came from a human donor with melanoma.

This clone was seen a few times. The chain carries TRBV7-4 and TRBJ1-6; TRBD1 might be the D (6 bases). The length of the CDR3 is 14 residues. V lost 3 bases and J lost 8, with 11 bases in between. CDR1 is SGHVT and CDR2 is SQSDAQ in the germline V gene. Here the CDR3 DNA reads TGTGCCAGCAGCTTCAGGGGCGGAGATTCACCCCTCCACTTT. This codes for CASSFRGGDSPLHF.

This clone showed up just a few times. The CDR3 DNA sequence: TGTGCCAGCAGTTACGAGGGGTGGAACACTGAAGCTTTCTTT. Translating gives CASSYEGWNTEAFF. The chain has TRBV6-8 and TRBJ1-1; tentative D call: TRBD1 (5 bases). Trimming cost V 2 bases and J 1 base, with 8 bases left between them. The CDR3 covers 14 residues. Germline CDR1 MNHGY, CDR2 SAAAGT.

CDR3 protein: CATSRDGRVGQPQHF. CDR3 in DNA: TGTGCCACCAGCAGAGATGGGAGGGTTGGGCAGCCCCAGCATTTT. This chain uses TRBV15 with TRBJ1-5; D ambiguous. This CDR3 spans 15 amino acids. From germline, CDR1 is LNHNV and CDR2 YYDKDF (reference sequence). V lost 0 bases, J lost 7 bases, and 13 bases lay in between.

The V call is TRBV6-8, the J call TRBJ2-7, with 8 bases aligning to TRBD1. The CDR3 runs to 13 residues. The junction had 7 bases not matched to a gene; V was cut back by 6 bases and J by 6 bases. The germline V gene has CDR1 MNHGY and CDR2 SAAAGT. The CDR3 coding sequence is TGTGCCAGCAGAAGGACAGGGTACTTCGAGCAGTACGTC. Translating it yields CASRRTGYFEQYV.

There are a few counts of this clone. The chain has TRBV28 and TRBJ2-7; perhaps D is TRBD1 or TRBD2 (5 bases each). This CDR3 has 13 residues. V was trimmed by 3 bases and J by 6 bases, leaving 12 bases between them. Germline V gene sequence: CDR1 MDHEN, CDR2 SYDVKM. The CDR3 is CASSFGFGGEQYV. CDR3 DNA: TGTGCCAGCAGTTTTGGTTTTGGGGGCGAGCAGTACGTC.

V gene TRBV21-1 combines with J gene TRBJ1-1; the tabulated D call, TRBD1, remains unverified against the DNA. TRBV21-1 corresponds to a pseudogene. The CDR3 consists of 13 residues. CDR3 loop: CASSYSGGTEAFF. CDR3 bases: TGTGCCAGCAGTTACTCAGGGGGCACTGAAGCTTTCTTT.

This clone was detected only a few times. Written as DNA, the CDR3 is TGTGCCAGCTCTTCCGGGACAGTTAATGAAAAACTGTTTTTT. Translated, it gives CASSSGTVNEKLFF. The chain combines TRBV12-5 with TRBJ1-4; TRBD1 matches at 7 bases. The CDR3 covers 14 residues. CDR1 is LGHNT, CDR2 FRNRAP, per germline.

The chain combines TRBV9 with TRBJ2-7; tentatively, D is TRBD1 (5 bases). The CDR3 is 14 amino acids. V was trimmed by 5 bases and J by 1 base, leaving 13 bases between them. Per the germline V gene, CDR1 is SGDLS and CDR2 is YYNGEE. The CDR3 loop reads CASSEQGPSYEQYF. The CDR3, as DNA: TGTGCCAGCAGTGAGCAGGGTCCTTCCTACGAGCAGTACTTC. The entire variable domain, with the rest obtained from reference TRBV9 and TRBJ2-7, is as follows: DSGVTQTPKHLITATGQRVTLRCSPRSGDLSVYWYQQSLDQGLQFLIQYYNGEERAKGNILERFSAQQFPDLHSELNLSSLELGDSALYFCASSEQGPSYEQYFGPGTRLTVT.

The V and J genes are TRBV9 and TRBJ2-1; 8 nucleotides agree with TRBD2. Losses at the gene ends were 4 bases for V and 7 bases for J; bases not matched to a gene: 10. The CDR3 contains 15 residues. Germline lookup yields CDR1 SGDLS and CDR2 YYNGEE. This chain's CDR3 is CASSPVGGARNEQFF. As DNA, the CDR3 is TGTGCCAGCAGCCCGGTCGGGGGGGCTCGAAATGAGCAGTTCTTC.

This clone was seen a few times. The chain combines TRBV11-3 with TRBJ1-6; maybe TRBD1 (5 bases). The CDR3 runs 20 residues. Per the germline V gene, CDR1 is SGHNT and CDR2 is YENEEA. With 5 bases removed from V and 7 bases from J, the gap between germline ends came to 30 bases. The CDR3 sequence: CASSQGYWGPPPLGNSPLHF. As DNA, the CDR3 is TGTGCCAGCAGCCAAGGATATTGGGGCCCCCCACCTTTGGGGAATTCACCCCTCCACTTT.

This clone is labeled medium-sized. The J gene is TRBJ1-1, the V gene TRBV28; D remains unclear. V was clipped by 6 bases and J by 12 bases, with 20 bases between them. From germline, CDR1 is MDHEN and CDR2 SYDVKM. The CDR3 runs to 13 residues. CDR3 sequence: CASRDKGRMESFF. In DNA, the CDR3 is TGTGCCAGCAGAGACAAAGGGAGGATGGAATCTTTCTTT.

This clone has just a few counts. This chain joins TRBV6-8 and TRBJ2-4; D ambiguous. Germline CDR1 is MNHGY and CDR2 is SAAAGT. The V gene lost 5 bases and the J gene lost 6 bases, with 8 bases spanning the gap. CDR3 size: 12 residues. CDR3 sequence reads: CASSDNVNIQYF. The CDR3 nucleotides read TGTGCCAGCAGTGACAACGTAAACATTCAGTACTTC.

The rearrangement uses TRBV19 and TRBJ1-6; TRBD1 matches at 9 bases. V was clipped by 5 bases and J by 8 bases; unmatched bases: 4. The CDR3 runs 14 residues. Germline V gives CDR1 LNHDA, CDR2 SQIVND (reference sequence). The CDR3 region has the DNA TGTGCCAGTAGTGGTACAGGGGGCTATTCACCCCTCCACTTT. Translation: CASSGTGGYSPLHF.

The chain carries TRBV18 and TRBJ1-2; D might be TRBD1 (6 bases). V was pared by 3 bases and J by 4 bases, with 18 bases between. Germline V CDR1 and CDR2: KGHSH, LQKENI. The CDR3 contains 16 residues. The CDR3 coding sequence is TGTGCCAGCTCACCTAGGAAGGACAGTATTCTCTATGGCTACACCTTC. Translated: CASSPRKDSILYGYTF.

This clone was detected a few times. The chain uses TRBV7-1 and TRBJ2-1, with a possible D match to TRBD1 (6 bases). TRBV7-1 qualifies as an ORF whose function is uncertain. V was pared by 4 bases and J by 6 bases, with 10 bases between. This CDR3 has 13 residues. The CDR3 DNA follows: TGTGCCAGCAGCTGGGCCAGGGGCAATGAGCAGTTCTTC. The encoded protein is CASSWARGNEQFF.

This sequence joins TRBV12-5 and TRBJ2-6; maybe TRBD2 (7 bases). Germline values: CDR1 LGHNT, CDR2 FRNRAP. V lost 2 bases and J lost 0, with 14 bases in between. The CDR3 sequence is 18 residues long. The chain's CDR3 is CASGLSPGGGSGANVLTF. The DNA of the CDR3 is TGTGCTAGTGGTTTGTCACCGGGGGGCGGCTCTGGGGCCAACGTCCTGACTTTC.

This clone was observed a few times. The genes are TRBV15 and TRBJ2-7; D is unresolved. The CDR3 has 16 amino acids. The germline CDR1 and CDR2 sequences are LNHNV and YYDKDF (reference sequence). Trimming stripped 0 bases from V and 6 bases from J, with 18 bases between. The CDR3 sequence: CATSRDFVPSPREQYF. The DNA of the CDR3 is TGTGCCACCAGCAGAGATTTTGTACCGAGCCCGCGCGAGCAGTACTTC.

This clone was seen a handful of times. The chain is built from TRBV18 and TRBJ2-1, with TRBD2 identical over 8 bases. V was pared by 3 bases and J by 4 bases, with 5 bases of the junction left unmatched. Germline V lookup: CDR1 KGHSH, CDR2 LQKENI. The CDR3 contains 15 residues. The chain's CDR3 is CASSPSTGGYNEQFF. CDR3 nucleotide sequence: TGTGCCAGCTCACCCTCGACGGGGGGGTACAATGAGCAGTTCTTC.

The chain employs TRBV6-8 and TRBJ2-1, with TRBD2 matching 16 bases. Unmatched junction bases numbered 9, after V lost 4 bases and J lost 0 bases. Germline lookup yields CDR1 MNHGY and CDR2 SAAAGT. This CDR3 is 20 amino acids long. The CDR3 reads CASSLRGTSGGVSSYNEQFF. As DNA, the CDR3 is TGTGCCAGCAGTTTACGAGGGACTAGCGGGGGGGTAAGCTCCTACAATGAGCAGTTCTTC.

This clone turned up a few times. The chain employs TRBV6-8 and TRBJ2-3; 11 nucleotides align to TRBD2. V dropped 6 bases and J dropped 6; count of bases not matched to a gene: 8. The CDR3 covers 15 residues. Germline-derived CDR1 and CDR2 are MNHGY and SAAAGT. CDR3 in DNA: TGTGCCAGCAGGACTAGCGGGAAGGCAGGGGATACGCAGTATTTT. Protein product: CASRTSGKAGDTQYF.

The V call is TRBV14, the J call TRBJ2-7; D is undetermined. The V end was cut by 2 bases, the J end by 5 bases, with 4 bases between. Looked up from germline, CDR1 is SGHDN and CDR2 is FVKESK. This CDR3 comprises 11 residues. The CDR3 DNA follows: TGTGCCAGCAGCCAATCCCACGAGCAGTACTTC. Its translation is CASSQSHEQYF.

This sequence joins TRBV11-3 and TRBJ2-5, with 10 positions matching TRBD1. Trimming cost V 1 base and J 5 bases; bases outside gene matches: 4. Germline loops: CDR1 SGHNT, CDR2 YENEEA. CDR3 length equals 15 residues. The CDR3 sequence: CASSLGAGQGETQYF. The CDR3 coding sequence is TGTGCCAGCAGCTTAGGGGCGGGACAGGGGGAGACCCAGTACTTC.

This clone was seen a few times. The chain joins TRBV18 to TRBJ1-4; D is ambiguous. Germline CDR1 KGHSH, CDR2 LQKENI. CDR3 size: 16 residues. V gave up 3 bases and J gave up 0 bases, with 11 bases separating them. The CDR3 region is CASSPTTPATNEKLFF. The CDR3 DNA sequence: TGTGCCAGCTCACCCACTACCCCCGCAACTAATGAAAAACTGTTTTTT.